The 14 T cell receptor beta chains below come from one sample, sequenced in a study of shared clonotypes between healthy human individuals. Clones were read by immunoSEQ multiplex PCR, and TCRdb kept only the in-frame ones, dropping some. Of around 2.5 million clones detected, approximately 94% appear once; the ten largest clones hold about 0.34%. Material for sequencing was naive CD4+ T cells from PBMCs. Sample subset: CD45RA+ positively selected. These receptors were taken from a man aged 18 to 30 in good health. Some clones in this sample may be carry-over from other donors' samples.

The chain links TRBV4-2 to TRBJ2-3, with TRBD2 matching over 9 bases. Germline CDR1 and CDR2: LGHNA and YNFKEQ. The V gene end was trimmed by 4 bases and the J gene end by 3 bases; junction bases not matched to a gene: 8. This CDR3 is 16 amino acids long. CDR3 protein: CASSLLAGTTTDTQYF. CDR3 nucleotides: TGTGCCAGCAGCCTCCTAGCGGGAACCACAACAGATACGCAGTATTTT.

CDR3 in amino acids: CASSFRTSAQQFF. CDR3 bases: TGTGCCAGCAGCTTCCGGACTAGCGCACAGCAGTTCTTC. The chain recombines TRBV7-7 with TRBJ2-1, with 9 bases fitting TRBD2. V was clipped by 3 bases and J by 11 bases; unmatched bases: 5. The CDR3 consists of 13 residues. The germline gives CDR1 SSHAT, CDR2 FNYEAQ (reference sequence).

V and J are TRBV5-4 and TRBJ2-1; D is possibly TRBD1 or TRBD2 (5 bases each). Germline-derived CDR1 and CDR2 are SGHNT and YYREEE (reference sequence). Trimming removed 4 bases at V and 6 bases at J, with 20 bases between. CDR3 length: 16 amino acids. The CDR3 here is CASSPGRDRTANEQFF. The CDR3 coding sequence is TGTGCCAGCAGCCCGGGTAGGGACCGTACGGCCAATGAGCAGTTCTTC.

The V gene is TRBV28, the J gene TRBJ1-2; 7 positions agree with TRBD1. Germline V gene data show CDR1 as MDHEN and CDR2 as SYDVKM. The CDR3 sequence is 13 residues long. The V segment lost 7 bases and the J segment 12 bases; nucleotides outside the gene matches: 14. The DNA of the CDR3 is TGTGCCAGCAACCGGGACAGCCCATCTTTCAACACCTTC. This encodes CASNRDSPSFNTF.

V gene TRBV27 combines with J gene TRBJ1-2; 7 bases map to TRBD1. V lost 4 bases to trimming and J lost 1 base; unmatched junction nucleotides: 3. This CDR3 spans 14 amino acids. CDR1 and CDR2 from the germline V gene are MNHEY and SMNVEV (reference sequence). The CDR3 protein is CASSSTGYNYGYTF. As DNA, the CDR3 is TGTGCCAGCAGTTCGACAGGGTATAACTATGGCTACACCTTC.

The chain employs TRBV28 and TRBJ2-1; TRBD2 matches at 9 bases. The CDR3 is made up of 18 amino acids. V lost 3 bases and J lost 3; bases outside the gene matches: 12. Per the germline V gene, CDR1 is MDHEN and CDR2 is SYDVKM. CDR3 sequence reads: CASSFPSGALSGYNEQFF. CDR3 coding DNA: TGTGCCAGCAGTTTCCCTAGCGGGGCCCTTAGTGGCTACAATGAGCAGTTCTTC.

This chain links TRBV6-6 with TRBJ2-7; 13 bases map to TRBD2. V dropped 6 bases and J dropped 4; count of bases not matched to a gene: 6. The CDR3 is 15 residues long. Germline assignment: CDR1 MNHNY and CDR2 SVGAGI (reference sequence). This CDR3 reads CASRGLAGVSYEQYF. Written as DNA, the CDR3 is TGTGCCAGCAGAGGACTAGCGGGAGTGTCGTACGAGCAGTACTTC.

This sequence joins TRBV30 and TRBJ1-2, with D maybe TRBD1 (5 bases). CDR1 is GTSNPN and CDR2 is SVGIG in the germline V gene (reference sequence). CDR3 length: 13 residues. The V end was cut by 3 bases, the J end by 5 bases, with 13 bases between. DNA for the CDR3: TGTGCCTGGAGGCCGGGACCTTCATATGGCTACACCTTC. Its protein is CAWRPGPSYGYTF.

As to this clone: Within the sample, other DNA sequences also encode this same CDR3. The chain joins TRBV18 to TRBJ1-3; D is unclear. V was clipped by 3 bases and J by 0 bases, with 6 bases between them. CDR3 size: 14 residues. Germline V gives CDR1 KGHSH, CDR2 LQKENI. The CDR3 bases are TGTGCCAGCTCACCTACGGTCTCTGGAAACACCATATATTTT. Translated, it gives CASSPTVSGNTIYF.

The J gene is TRBJ1-5, the V gene TRBV30; D ambiguous. Germline CDR1 reads GTSNPN; CDR2 reads SVGIG (reference sequence). CDR3 size: 13 residues. V was shortened by 1 base and J by 3 bases, with 7 bases between the two germline ends. CDR3 sequence: CAWSELANQPQHF. The CDR3 DNA follows: TGTGCCTGGAGTGAACTCGCCAATCAGCCCCAGCATTTT.

V gene TRBV28 combines with J gene TRBJ2-1; D is perhaps TRBD1 or TRBD2 (5 bases each). CDR1 is MDHEN and CDR2 is SYDVKM in the germline V gene. V lost 3 bases and J 8 bases, leaving 17 bases between the germline ends. This CDR3 has 15 residues. The CDR3 sequence is CASSFAGAGSDEQFF. The CDR3 DNA is TGTGCCAGCAGTTTTGCCGGGGCTGGGTCGGATGAGCAGTTCTTC.

The chain has TRBV12-5 and TRBJ2-1; D may be TRBD1 (6 bases). Trimming left V 8 bases short and J 7 bases short, with 18 bases between. The CDR3 extends over 14 amino acids. Germline assignment: CDR1 LGHNT and CDR2 FRNRAP. The CDR3: CASSSRDILNEQFF. As DNA, the CDR3 is TGTGCTAGTTCCTCCCGGGACATCCTTAATGAGCAGTTCTTC.

This chain links TRBV19 with TRBJ2-2; 10 bases are shared with TRBD1. In germline, CDR1 is LNHDA, CDR2 SQIVND (reference sequence). CDR3 length: 14 residues. V lost 6 bases to trimming and J lost 9 bases; unmatched junction nucleotides: 7. For the CDR3, the DNA is TGTGCCAGTAGACCGGGACAGGGGATTCGGGAGCTGTTTTTT. Translating it yields CASRPGQGIRELFF.

CDR3 sequence: CASSRTPVHANTEAFF. The CDR3 DNA sequence: TGTGCCAGCAGCCGAACCCCAGTACACGCGAACACTGAAGCTTTCTTT. The rearrangement links TRBV7-9 to TRBJ1-1; D gene unclear. Germline V gene lookup returns CDR1 SEHNR and CDR2 FQNEAQ (reference sequence). V was trimmed by 5 bases and J by 1 base, leaving 17 bases between them. CDR3 size: 16 residues. The full variable domain, with the rest looked up from reference TRBV7-9 and TRBJ1-1, is DTGVSQNPRHKITKRGQNVTFRCDPISEHNRLYWYRQTLGQGPEFLTYFQNEAQLEKSRLLSDRFSAERPKGSFSTLEIQRTEQGDSAMYLCASSRTPVHANTEAFFGQGTRLTVV.